This TCR beta chain was recorded in a study of metastatic and nonmetastatic thyroid tumors. On the study more broadly: Malignant thyroid and benign thyroid patients provided blood and tumor or nodule tissue whose repertoires were compared.

Methods used by the authors: For papillary thyroid cancer, a distant-metastasis classifier was constructed from CDR3 differences observed across clinicopathological groups. TCRdb recomputed clones from the PCR reads via MiXCR. In this record, the V and J calls reflect TCRdb's handling and not the investigators' own analysis. The repertoire includes around 35,000 clones, roughly 17% of them detected once, and around 6.6% sits in the top ten. This clone has ten or more counts. What it binds is unknown. Patients had received no treatment of any kind before thyroid surgery. Study observations and caveats: Compared with benign nodules, malignant thyroid tumors were reported to have significantly higher TCR beta diversity in both blood and tumor.

This clonotype was sampled from a male donor with papillary thyroid cancer or a benign thyroid nodule (not recorded which). Some clones in this sample may be carry-over from other donors' samples. Material for sequencing was blood.

The CDR3 DNA is TGTGCCAGCAGCGTCCACGTGACAGGGAATTTTTGGAAGCAGTTCTTC. This translates into CASSVHVTGNFWKQFF. The V and J genes are TRBV9 and TRBJ2-1, with TRBD1 identical over 7 bases. The CDR3 runs to 16 residues. Trimming removed 2 bases from V and 11 bases from J; junction bases left unmatched: 16. Germline V lookup: CDR1 SGDLS, CDR2 YYNGEE.